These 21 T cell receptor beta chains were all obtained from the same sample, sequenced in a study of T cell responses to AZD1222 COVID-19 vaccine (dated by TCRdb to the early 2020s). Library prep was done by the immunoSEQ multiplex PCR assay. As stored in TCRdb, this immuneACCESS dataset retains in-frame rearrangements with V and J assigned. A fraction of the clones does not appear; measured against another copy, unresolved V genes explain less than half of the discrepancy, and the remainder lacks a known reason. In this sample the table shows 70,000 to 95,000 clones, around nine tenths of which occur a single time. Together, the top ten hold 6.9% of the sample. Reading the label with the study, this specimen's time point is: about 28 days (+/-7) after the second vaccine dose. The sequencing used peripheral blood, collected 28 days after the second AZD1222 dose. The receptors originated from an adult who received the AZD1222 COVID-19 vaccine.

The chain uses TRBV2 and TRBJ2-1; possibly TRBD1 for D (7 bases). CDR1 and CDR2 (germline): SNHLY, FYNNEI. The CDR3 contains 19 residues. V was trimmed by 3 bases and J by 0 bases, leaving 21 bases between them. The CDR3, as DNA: TGTGCCAGCAGTGACGTACAGGGGTACGAGCGGGCCTCCTACAATGAGCAGTTCTTC. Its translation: CASSDVQGYERASYNEQFF.

DNA for the CDR3: TGTGCCAGCAGCCTCCGGGACAGGGACTATGGCTACACCTTC. As protein: CASSLRDRDYGYTF. The V and J genes are TRBV27 and TRBJ1-2; 9 positions match TRBD1. Germline V gives CDR1 MNHEY, CDR2 SMNVEV (reference sequence). V trimming: 6 bases; J trimming: 3 bases; junction bases outside the gene matches: 5. The CDR3 is made up of 14 amino acids.

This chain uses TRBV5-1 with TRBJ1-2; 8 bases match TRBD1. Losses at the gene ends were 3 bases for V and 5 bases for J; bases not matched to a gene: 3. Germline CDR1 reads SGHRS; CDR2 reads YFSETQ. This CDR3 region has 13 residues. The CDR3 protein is CASSSRQGYGYTF. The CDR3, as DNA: TGCGCCAGCAGCTCACGACAGGGGTATGGCTACACCTTC. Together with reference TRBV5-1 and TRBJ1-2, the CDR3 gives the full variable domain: KAGVTQTPRYLIKTRGQQVTLSCSPISGHRSVSWYQQTPGQGLQFLFEYFSETQRNKGNFPGRFSGRQFSNSRSEMNVSTLELGDSALYLCASSSRQGYGYTFGSGTRLTVV.

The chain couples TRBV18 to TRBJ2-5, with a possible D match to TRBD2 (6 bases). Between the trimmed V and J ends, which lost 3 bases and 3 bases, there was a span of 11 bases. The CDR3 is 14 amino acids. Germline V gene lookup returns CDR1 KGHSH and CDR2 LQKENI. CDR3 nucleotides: TGTGCCAGCTCACCCGGGGGTGAAGAAGAGACCCAGTACTTC. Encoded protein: CASSPGGEEETQYF. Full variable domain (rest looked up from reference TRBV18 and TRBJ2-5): NAGVMQNPRHLVRRRGQEARLRCSPMKGHSHVYWYRQLPEEGLKFMVYLQKENIIDESGMPKERFSAEFPKEGPSILRIQQVVRGDSAAYFCASSPGGEEETQYFGPGTRLLVL.

In DNA form, the CDR3 reads TGTGCCAGCAGTTTTGCCGGCAGGGCGTATCAGCCCCAGCATTTT. Its translation is CASSFAGRAYQPQHF. This chain connects TRBV27 to TRBJ1-5, with D tentatively TRBD1 (5 bases). Germline values: CDR1 MNHEY, CDR2 SMNVEV (reference sequence). The CDR3 length is 15 residues. Trimming stripped 3 bases from V and 5 bases from J, with 14 bases between.

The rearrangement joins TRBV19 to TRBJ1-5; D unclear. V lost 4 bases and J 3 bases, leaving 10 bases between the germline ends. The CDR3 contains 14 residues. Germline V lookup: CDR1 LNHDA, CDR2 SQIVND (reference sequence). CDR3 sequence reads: CASSTRQFNQPQHF. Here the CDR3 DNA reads TGTGCCAGTAGTACCCGGCAGTTCAATCAGCCCCAGCATTTT.

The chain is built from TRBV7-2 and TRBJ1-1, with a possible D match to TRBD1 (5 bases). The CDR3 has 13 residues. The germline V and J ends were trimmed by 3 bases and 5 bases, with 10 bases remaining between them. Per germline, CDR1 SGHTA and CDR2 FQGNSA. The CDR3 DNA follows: TGTGCCAGCAGCTTCAGGGATACAACTGAAGCTTTCTTT. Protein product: CASSFRDTTEAFF.

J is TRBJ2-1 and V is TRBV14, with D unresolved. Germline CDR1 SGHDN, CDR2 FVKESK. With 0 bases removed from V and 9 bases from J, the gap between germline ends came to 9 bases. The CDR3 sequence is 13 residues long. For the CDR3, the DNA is TGTGCCAGCAGCCAAGATCTTACGGGTGAGCAGTTCTTC. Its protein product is CASSQDLTGEQFF.

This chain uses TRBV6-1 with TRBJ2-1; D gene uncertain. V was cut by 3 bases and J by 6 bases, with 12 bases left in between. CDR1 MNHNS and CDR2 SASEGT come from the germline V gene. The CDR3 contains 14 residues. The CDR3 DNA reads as TGTGCCAGCAGTGATTGGTACGCGCCCAATGAGCAGTTCTTC. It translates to CASSDWYAPNEQFF.

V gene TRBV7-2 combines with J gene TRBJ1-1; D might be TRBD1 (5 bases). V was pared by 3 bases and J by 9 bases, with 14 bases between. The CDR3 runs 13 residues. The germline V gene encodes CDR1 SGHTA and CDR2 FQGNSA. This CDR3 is CASSFNFGGKAFF. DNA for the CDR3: TGTGCCAGCAGCTTTAACTTTGGGGGGAAAGCTTTCTTT.

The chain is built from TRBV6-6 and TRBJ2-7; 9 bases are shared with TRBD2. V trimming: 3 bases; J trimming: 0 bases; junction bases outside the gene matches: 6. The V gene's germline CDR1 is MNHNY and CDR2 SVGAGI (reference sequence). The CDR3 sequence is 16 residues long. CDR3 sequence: CASSYVISGSSYEQYF. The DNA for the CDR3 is TGTGCCAGCAGTTATGTGATTAGCGGGAGCTCCTACGAGCAGTACTTC.

CDR3 DNA: TGTGCCAGCAGTTACGGCCTAGCGAGCTACGAGCAGTACTTC. It codes for CASSYGLASYEQYF. The rearrangement joins TRBV6-2 or TRBV6-3 to TRBJ2-7; possible D gene TRBD2, 6 bases. Trimming removed 2 bases from V and 3 bases from J, with 11 bases in between. CDR1 and CDR2 (germline): MNHEY, SVGEGT. This CDR3 region has 14 residues.

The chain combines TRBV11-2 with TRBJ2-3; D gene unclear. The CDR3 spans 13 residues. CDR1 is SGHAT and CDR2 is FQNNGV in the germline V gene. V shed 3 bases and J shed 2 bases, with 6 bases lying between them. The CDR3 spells CASSFRPTDTQYF. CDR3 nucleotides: TGTGCCAGCAGCTTCAGACCCACAGATACGCAGTATTTT. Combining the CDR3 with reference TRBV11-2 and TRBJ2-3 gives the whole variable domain EAGVAQSPRYKIIEKRQSVAFWCNPISGHATLYWYQQILGQGPKLLIQFQNNGVVDDSQLPKDRFSAERLKGVDSTLKIQPAKLEDSAVYLCASSFRPTDTQYFGPGTRLTVL.

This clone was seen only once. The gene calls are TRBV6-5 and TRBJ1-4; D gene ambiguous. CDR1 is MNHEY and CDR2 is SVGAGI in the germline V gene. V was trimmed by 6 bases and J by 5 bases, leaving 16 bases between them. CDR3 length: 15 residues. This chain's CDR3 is CASRIFHSFNEKLFF. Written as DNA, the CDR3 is TGTGCCAGCAGGATATTCCACAGCTTCAATGAAAAACTGTTTTTT.

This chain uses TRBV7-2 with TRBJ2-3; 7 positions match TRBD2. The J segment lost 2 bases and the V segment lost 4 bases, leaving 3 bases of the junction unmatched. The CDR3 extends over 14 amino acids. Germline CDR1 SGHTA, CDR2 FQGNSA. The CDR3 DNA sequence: TGTGCCAGCAGCTCCGGGACTACCACAGATACGCAGTATTTT. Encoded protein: CASSSGTTTDTQYF. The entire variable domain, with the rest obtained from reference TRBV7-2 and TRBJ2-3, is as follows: GAGVSQSPSNKVTEKGKDVELRCDPISGHTALYWYRQSLGQGLEFLIYFQGNSAPDKSGLPSDRFSAERTGGSVSTLTIQRTQQEDSAVYLCASSSGTTTDTQYFGPGTRLTVL.

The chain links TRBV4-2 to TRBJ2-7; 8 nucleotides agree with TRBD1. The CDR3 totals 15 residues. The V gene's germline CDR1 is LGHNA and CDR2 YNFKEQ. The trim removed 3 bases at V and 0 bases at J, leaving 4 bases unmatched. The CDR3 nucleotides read TGTGCCAGCAGCCAGGCCACAGGGGGCTCCTACGAGCAGTACTTC. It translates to CASSQATGGSYEQYF.

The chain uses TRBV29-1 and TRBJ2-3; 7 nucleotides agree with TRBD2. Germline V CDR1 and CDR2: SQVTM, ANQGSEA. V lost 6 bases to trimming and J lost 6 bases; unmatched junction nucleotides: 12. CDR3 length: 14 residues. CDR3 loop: CSVSLWGRADTQYF. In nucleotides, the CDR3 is TGCAGCGTCAGCCTCTGGGGGAGGGCGGATACGCAGTATTTT.

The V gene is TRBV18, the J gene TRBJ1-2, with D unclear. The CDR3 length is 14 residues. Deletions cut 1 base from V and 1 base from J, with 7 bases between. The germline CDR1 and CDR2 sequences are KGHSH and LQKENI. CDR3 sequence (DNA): TGTGCCAGCTCACCACTTGGGGATAACTATGGCTACACCTTC. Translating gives CASSPLGDNYGYTF.

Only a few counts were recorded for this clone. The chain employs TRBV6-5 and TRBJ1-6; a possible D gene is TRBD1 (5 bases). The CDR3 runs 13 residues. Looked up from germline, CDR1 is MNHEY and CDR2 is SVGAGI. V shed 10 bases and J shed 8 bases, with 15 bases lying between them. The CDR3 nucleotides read TGTGCCACCAATTCCAGGGCCCATTCACCCCTCCACTTT. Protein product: CATNSRAHSPLHF.

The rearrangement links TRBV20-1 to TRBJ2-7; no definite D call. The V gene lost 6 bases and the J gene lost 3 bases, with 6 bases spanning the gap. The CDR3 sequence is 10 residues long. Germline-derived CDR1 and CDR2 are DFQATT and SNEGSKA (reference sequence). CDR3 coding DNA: TGCAGTGCAAAATACTACGAGCAGTACTTC. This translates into CSAKYYEQYF.

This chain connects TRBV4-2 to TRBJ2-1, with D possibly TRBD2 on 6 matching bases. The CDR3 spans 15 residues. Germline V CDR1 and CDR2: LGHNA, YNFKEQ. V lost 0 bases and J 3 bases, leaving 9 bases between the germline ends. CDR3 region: CASSQDGDFYNEQFF. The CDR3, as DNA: TGTGCCAGCAGCCAAGATGGGGACTTCTACAATGAGCAGTTCTTC.